This T cell receptor beta chain is drawn from a study of blood T cell repertoires in COVID-19. Study-level background: Sites in the United States, Italy and Spain provided acute and convalescent COVID-19 samples. PBMCs, B-cell-depleted T cells, or T cells were the source of the cDNA or gDNA that made up the material.

How the authors handled the data: Cell counts per sample came from amplifying reference gene primers. TCRdb's table, derived via immunoSEQ multiplex PCR, lists solely in-frame clones and lacks some. Clone size and the V and J calls come from that table; the DNA yielded D and trimming. The sample includes some 390,000 clones, around 87% of them seen just once. V dropped 2 bases and J dropped 5; count of bases not matched to a gene: 5. Germline CDR1 is MGHRA and CDR2 is YSYEKL. The CDR3 contains 14 residues. The chain employs TRBV4-1 and TRBJ1-1, with 7 bases fitting TRBD1. The specimen sequenced was peripheral blood. The TCR comes from a human donor in a cohort sampled during active COVID-19. CDR3 protein: CASSQLGTATEAFF. The CDR3 DNA reads as TGCGCCAGCAGCCAACTCGGGACAGCTACTGAAGCTTTCTTT.